Listed below are T cell receptor beta chains from one sample, sequenced in a study of human T cells and chemical hapten exposure. TCRdb re-called the RACE reads through MiXCR, storing one row per CDR3 protein. Of some 98,000 distinct CDR3 sequences in the sample, 10% to 13% were seen once. The sequenced sample was whole blood, obtained in connection with sensitization to the hapten diphenylcyclopropenone (DPC). The receptors derive from a woman aged 55 to 70 with alopecia areata. Some clones in this sample may be carry-over from other donors' samples. Both conserved end residues are trimmed from each CDR3. A D gene is named only where the DNA matches it firmly.

ASSFGRGTDTQY TRBD1 TRBV5-1
ASSLRTGQGAAGYT TRBD1 TRBV12-3/TRBV12-4
ASSLYTTGVNEQF NA TRBV11-2
SAGQTNTEAF TRBD1 TRBV29-1
ASRLGNTGELF NA TRBV12-3/TRBV12-4
ASSDGGHLNNEQF NA TRBV2
ASSVTGGASEAF TRBD1 TRBV9
ASYGQGASQPQH TRBD1 TRBV2
ASSPDSVGRTQY NA TRBV11-2
AWSGQLSGANVLT NA TRBV30
ASSLPGGAYEQY NA TRBV7-9
ASSPQGYNEQF NA TRBV18
ASSPLGRANTGELF TRBD2 TRBV19
ASSQIQGKADTQY NA TRBV19
AISPGQGADTQY TRBD1 TRBV10-3
ASSRFEEKETQY NA TRBV9
ASSQDLRTAGNIQY NA TRBV4-3
ASSDARRGGAGGRIETQY TRBD2 TRBV10-2
ASSLGRDRVIYGYT TRBD1 TRBV5-5
ASSPGQGRTNEKLF TRBD1 TRBV18
SVEDIGAGVISYNEQF NA TRBV29-1
ASSLGTDDEQF NA TRBV28